This T cell receptor beta chain was retrieved from a study of Ad26.COV2.S vaccination and SARS-CoV-2 variants. Findings and limits, study-wide: Compared with placebo recipients, vaccine recipients had higher spike-specific TCR breadth. After vaccination, reports described spike-specific CD8+ and CD4+ T cell responses as showing substantial breadth. Measures of TCR breadth and depth may have fallen short of total T cell responses. Non-spike TCR breadth did not differ much between vaccine and placebo recipients.

As for this clone: The antigen is undetermined.

Germline CDR1 LGHDT, CDR2 YNNKEL (reference sequence). CDR3 length: 9 amino acids. V lost 0 bases and J lost 12, with 3 bases in between. TCRdb's table, derived via immunoSEQ multiplex PCR, lists solely in-frame clones and lacks some. The table includes approximately 140,000 clones, 70% to 90% detected once. The sequence came from a human donor who had recovered from COVID-19. The chain couples TRBV3-1 (or the pseudogene TRBV3-2) to TRBJ2-7; D not resolved. The sample in question was peripheral blood, obtained after recovery from COVID-19. The CDR3 region is CASSQEGYF. The CDR3 DNA reads TGTGCCAGCAGCCAAGAAGGGTACTTC.